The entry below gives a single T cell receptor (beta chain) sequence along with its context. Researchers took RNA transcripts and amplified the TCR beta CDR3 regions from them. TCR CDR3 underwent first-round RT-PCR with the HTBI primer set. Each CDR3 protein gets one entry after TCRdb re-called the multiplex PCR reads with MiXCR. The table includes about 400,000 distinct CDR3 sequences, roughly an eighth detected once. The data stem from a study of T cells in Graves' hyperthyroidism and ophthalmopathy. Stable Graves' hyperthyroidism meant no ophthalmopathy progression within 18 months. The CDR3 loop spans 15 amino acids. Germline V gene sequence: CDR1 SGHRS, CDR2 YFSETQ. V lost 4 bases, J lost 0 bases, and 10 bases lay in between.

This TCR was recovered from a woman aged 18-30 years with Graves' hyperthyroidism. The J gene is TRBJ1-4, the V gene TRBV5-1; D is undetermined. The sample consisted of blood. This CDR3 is CASSASGATNEKLFF. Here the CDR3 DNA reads TGCGCCAGCAGCGCCTCAGGTGCAACTAATGAAAAACTGTTTTTT.